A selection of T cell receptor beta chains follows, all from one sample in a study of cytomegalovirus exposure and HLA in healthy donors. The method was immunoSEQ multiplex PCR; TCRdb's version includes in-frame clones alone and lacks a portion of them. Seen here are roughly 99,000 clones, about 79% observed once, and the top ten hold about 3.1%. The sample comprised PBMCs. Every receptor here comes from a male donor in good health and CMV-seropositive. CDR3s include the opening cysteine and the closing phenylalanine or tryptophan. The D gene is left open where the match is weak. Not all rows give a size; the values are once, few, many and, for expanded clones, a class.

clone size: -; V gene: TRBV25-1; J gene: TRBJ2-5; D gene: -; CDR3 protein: CASSEWTVGQETQYF; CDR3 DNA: TGTGCCAGCAGTGAATGGACTGTAGGACAAGAGACCCAGTACTTC
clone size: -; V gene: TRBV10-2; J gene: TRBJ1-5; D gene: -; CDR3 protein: CASSESEGGGQPQHF; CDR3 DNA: TGCGCCAGCAGTGAGTCGGAAGGAGGCGGGCAGCCCCAGCATTTT
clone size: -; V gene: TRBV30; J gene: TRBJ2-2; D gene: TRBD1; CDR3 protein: CAWTYRGTGELFF; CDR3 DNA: TGTGCCTGGACTTACAGGGGCACCGGGGAGCTGTTTTTT
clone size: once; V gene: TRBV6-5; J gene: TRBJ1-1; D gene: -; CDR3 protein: CASSYSGRMNTEAFF; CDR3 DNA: TGTGCCAGCAGTTACTCAGGCAGGATGAACACTGAAGCTTTCTTT
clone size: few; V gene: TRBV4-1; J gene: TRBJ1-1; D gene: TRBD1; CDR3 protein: CASSLSTGLDTEAFF; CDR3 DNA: TGCGCCAGCAGCCTATCGACAGGGTTGGACACTGAAGCTTTCTTT
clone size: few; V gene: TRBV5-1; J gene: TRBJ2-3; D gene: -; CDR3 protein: CASSLDSGSDTQYF; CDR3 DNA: TGCGCCAGCAGCTTGGACTCAGGGTCGGATACGCAGTATTTT
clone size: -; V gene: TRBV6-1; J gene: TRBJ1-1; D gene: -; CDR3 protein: CASSEHPNTEAFF; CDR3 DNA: TGTGCCAGCAGTGAACATCCGAACACTGAAGCTTTCTTT
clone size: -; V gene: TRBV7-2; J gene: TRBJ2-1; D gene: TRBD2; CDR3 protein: CASSRGDPGDEQFF; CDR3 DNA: TGTGCCAGCAGCCGGGGGGACCCGGGAGATGAGCAGTTCTTC
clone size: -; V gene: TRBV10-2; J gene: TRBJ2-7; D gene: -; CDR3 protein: CASSERREVSEQYF; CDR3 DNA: TGCGCCAGCAGTGAGCGCAGGGAGGTTTCCGAGCAGTACTTC
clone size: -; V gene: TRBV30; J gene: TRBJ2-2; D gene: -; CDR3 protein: CASYRAGELFF; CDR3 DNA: TGTGCCTCGTACAGGGCCGGGGAGCTGTTTTTT
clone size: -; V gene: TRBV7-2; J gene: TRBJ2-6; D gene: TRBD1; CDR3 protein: CASSYTGAGANVLTF; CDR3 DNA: TGTGCCAGCAGCTACACAGGGGCTGGGGCCAACGTCCTGACTTTC
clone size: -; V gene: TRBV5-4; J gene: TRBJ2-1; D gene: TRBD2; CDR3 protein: CASSLGLAGVNEQFF; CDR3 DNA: TGTGCCAGCAGCTTGGGGCTAGCGGGGGTTAATGAGCAGTTCTTC
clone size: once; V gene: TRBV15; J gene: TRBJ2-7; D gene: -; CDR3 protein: CATSRETGLLRQYF; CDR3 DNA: TGTGCCACCAGCAGGGAAACGGGACTCCTCAGGCAGTACTTC
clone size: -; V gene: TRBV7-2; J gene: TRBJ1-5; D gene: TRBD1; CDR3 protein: CASSLGTVFNQPQHF; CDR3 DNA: TGTGCCAGCAGCTTGGGGACAGTTTTTAATCAGCCCCAGCATTTT
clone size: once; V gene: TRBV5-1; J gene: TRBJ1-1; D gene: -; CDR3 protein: CASRTRGAEGKAFF; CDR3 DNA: TGCGCCAGCAGGACTCGGGGGGCGGAGGGAAAAGCTTTCTTT
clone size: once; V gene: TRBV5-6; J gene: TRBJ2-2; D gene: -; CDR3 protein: CASGIQGTTGELFF; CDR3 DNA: TGTGCCAGCGGTATTCAGGGAACCACCGGGGAGCTGTTTTTT
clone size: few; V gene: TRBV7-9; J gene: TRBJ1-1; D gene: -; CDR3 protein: CASSPSGRGNTEAFF; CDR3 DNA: TGTGCCAGCAGCCCATCAGGGAGGGGGAACACTGAAGCTTTCTTT
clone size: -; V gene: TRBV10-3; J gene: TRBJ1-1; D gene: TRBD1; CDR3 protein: CAISDGQGRGGAFF; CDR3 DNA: TGTGCCATCAGCGACGGACAGGGTCGAGGGGGAGCTTTCTTT
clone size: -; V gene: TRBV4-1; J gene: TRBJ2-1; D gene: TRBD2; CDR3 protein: CASSQEAGTSGGNEQFF; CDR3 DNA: TGCGCCAGCAGCCAAGAGGCCGGGACTAGCGGGGGAAATGAGCAGTTCTTC
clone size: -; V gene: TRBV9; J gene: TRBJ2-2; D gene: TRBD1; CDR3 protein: CASSVGGTGNTGELFF; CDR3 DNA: TGTGCCAGCAGCGTAGGAGGGACAGGGAACACCGGGGAGCTGTTTTTT
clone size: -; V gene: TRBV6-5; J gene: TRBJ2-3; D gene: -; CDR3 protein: CASRPGGRPDTQYF; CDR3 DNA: TGTGCCAGCAGACCGGGGGGCCGCCCAGATACGCAGTATTTT
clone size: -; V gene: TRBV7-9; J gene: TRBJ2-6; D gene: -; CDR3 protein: CASSLVNEITGANVLTF; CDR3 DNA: TGTGCCAGCAGCTTAGTCAACGAGATCACTGGGGCCAACGTCCTGACTTTC
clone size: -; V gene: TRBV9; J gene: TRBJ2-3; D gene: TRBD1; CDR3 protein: CASSYRGTAPSTDTQYF; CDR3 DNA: TGTGCCAGCAGCTACAGGGGGACGGCCCCTAGCACAGATACGCAGTATTTT